The 24 T cell receptor beta chains presented below share a single source sample, sequenced in a study of neurological immune-mediated disorders. Using its own MiXCR run on the 5' RACE reads, TCRdb lists one record per CDR3 protein. Of fewer than 25,000 distinct CDR3 sequences in the sample, about 13% were seen once. Material for sequencing was PBMCs. The source of these receptors is a woman aged 55 to 70 with HTLV-1-associated myelopathy (HAM/TSP).

In its sample, this clonotype was seen many times. The chain joins TRBV7-9 to TRBJ2-7; D might be TRBD2 (6 bases). This CDR3 region has 14 residues. The V end lost 1 base, the J end lost 7 bases, and 14 bases lay between the germline ends. Per germline, CDR1 SEHNR and CDR2 FQNEAQ (reference sequence). CDR3: CASSLEMSAGEQYF. The DNA for the CDR3 is TGTGCCAGCAGCTTAGAGATGAGCGCGGGGGAGCAGTACTTC.

The V and J genes are TRBV6-2 or TRBV6-3 and TRBJ2-1, with TRBD1 matching 7 bases. Unmatched junction bases numbered 6, after V lost 6 bases and J lost 4 bases. The germline V gene encodes CDR1 MNHEY and CDR2 SVGEGT. This CDR3 is built from 14 residues. CDR3 coding DNA: TGTGCCAGCAGGAGTGGGACAGCGTACAATGAGCAGTTCTTC. Its translation: CASRSGTAYNEQFF.

The chain carries TRBV24-1 and TRBJ2-7; a possible D gene is TRBD2 (5 bases). The CDR3 covers 14 residues. Between the trimmed V and J ends, which lost 10 bases and 0 bases, there was a span of 15 bases. The germline V gene encodes CDR1 KGHDR and CDR2 SFDVKD. The chain's CDR3 is CATQQAGGSYEQYF. In DNA, the CDR3 is TGTGCCACGCAGCAGGCGGGTGGCTCCTACGAGCAGTACTTC.

This clonotype was observed at least ten times. The chain carries TRBV9 and TRBJ2-3; 10 positions agree with TRBD2. The CDR3 has 17 residues. Germline CDR1 is SGDLS and CDR2 is YYNGEE. The V and J ends lost 2 bases and 2 bases, in that order; junction bases with no gene match: 8. For the CDR3, the DNA is TGTGCCAGCAGCGTGTTAACCGGGACTAGCGCCACAGATACGCAGTATTTT. Residues: CASSVLTGTSATDTQYF.

There are many counts of this clonotype. V and J are TRBV6-6 and TRBJ2-1, with 13 bases that match TRBD2. Germline trimming cut 4 bases from V and 4 bases from J; bases unmatched to any gene: 4. CDR1 and CDR2 from the germline V gene are MNHNY and SVGAGI (reference sequence). This CDR3 has 16 amino acids. The chain's CDR3 is CASSSRLAGGYNEQFF. The CDR3 nucleotides read TGTGCCAGCAGTTCCAGACTAGCGGGAGGTTACAATGAGCAGTTCTTC.

V gene TRBV6-5 combines with J gene TRBJ2-3, with unresolved D. Trimming cost V 3 bases and J 4 bases, with 14 bases left between them. The CDR3 runs 15 residues. CDR1 is MNHEY and CDR2 is SVGAGI in the germline V gene. DNA of the CDR3: TGTGCCAGCAGTTATAGAGAATTTTTGCCAGATACGCAGTATTTT. The encoded protein is CASSYREFLPDTQYF.

Ten or more counts support this clonotype. The chain links TRBV20-1 to TRBJ1-5; tentatively, D is TRBD1 (5 bases). The V end was cut by 6 bases, the J end by 0 bases, with 18 bases between. This CDR3 has 16 amino acids. The germline CDR1 and CDR2 sequences are DFQATT and SNEGSKA (reference sequence). The CDR3: CSASGSGPNSNQPQHF. Here the CDR3 DNA reads TGCAGTGCCTCCGGGTCAGGGCCGAATAGCAATCAGCCCCAGCATTTT.

This clonotype was counted between two and nine times. The chain is built from TRBV6-1 and TRBJ1-5; D is unresolved. V dropped 6 bases and J dropped 1 base, with 7 bases sitting between them. CDR3 size: 13 residues. Germline values: CDR1 MNHNS, CDR2 SASEGT. This CDR3 is CASREGSNQPQHF. CDR3 nucleotides: TGTGCCAGCAGGGAGGGCAGCAATCAGCCCCAGCATTTT.

This clonotype has ten or more counts. CDR3 sequence (DNA): TGTGCCAGCAGAGCCCTAGCGGCCAGCTCCTACGAGCAGTACTTC. The encoded protein is CASRALAASSYEQYF. The rearrangement joins TRBV7-2 to TRBJ2-7; 7 nucleotides line up with TRBD2. The germline V gene encodes CDR1 SGHTA and CDR2 FQGNSA. V dropped 6 bases and J dropped 0; count of bases not matched to a gene: 8. CDR3 length: 15 amino acids.

This clonotype has a count of ten or more. Written as DNA, the CDR3 is TGCAGTGCTAGTCCCCCCCAGGGCGCCTACAATGAGCAGTTCTTC. Amino acids: CSASPPQGAYNEQFF. The rearrangement uses TRBV20-1 and TRBJ2-1, with D possibly being TRBD1 (5 bases). This CDR3 has 15 residues. With 3 bases removed from V and 2 bases from J, the gap between germline ends came to 14 bases. Germline CDR1 is DFQATT and CDR2 is SNEGSKA (reference sequence).

The V and J genes are TRBV6-2 or TRBV6-3 and TRBJ1-1; unclear D gene. Germline lookup yields CDR1 MNHEY and CDR2 SVGEGT. V lost 8 bases to trimming and J lost 0 bases, with 10 bases between them. The CDR3 has 13 amino acids. The CDR3 DNA reads TGTGCCAGCTCCGGTCAGGTGAACACTGAAGCTTTCTTT. As protein: CASSGQVNTEAFF.

This clonotype has at least ten counts. V gene TRBV9 combines with J gene TRBJ1-2; tentatively, D is TRBD1 (6 bases). Trimming left V 0 bases short and J 6 bases short, with 12 bases between. Germline assignment: CDR1 SGDLS and CDR2 YYNGEE. The CDR3 runs to 14 residues. The CDR3 loop reads CASSVGTGRHGYTF. CDR3 nucleotide sequence: TGTGCCAGCAGCGTAGGCACAGGGAGGCATGGCTACACCTTC.

The table lists this clonotype with many counts. V is TRBV5-1 and J is TRBJ2-3; 11 bases fit TRBD2. V trimming: 4 bases; J trimming: 2 bases; junction bases outside the gene matches: 3. The CDR3 contains 15 residues. Germline CDR1 and CDR2: SGHRS and YFSETQ. This CDR3 is CASSGGLAVTDTQYF. CDR3 DNA: TGCGCCAGCAGCGGGGGACTAGCGGTCACAGATACGCAGTATTTT.

This clonotype was seen ten or more times. This chain joins TRBV12-3 or TRBV12-4 and TRBJ2-6, with unresolved D. This CDR3 contains 14 residues. Trimming stripped 7 bases from V and 1 base from J, with 8 bases between. The CDR3 DNA reads as TGTGCCAGCACCCTTTGGTCTGGGGCCAACGTCCTGACTTTC. Translation: CASTLWSGANVLTF.

This clonotype showed up many times. The chain combines TRBV7-2 with TRBJ1-1; D unresolved. The length of the CDR3 is 13 residues. With 1 base removed from V and 7 bases from J, the gap between germline ends came to 10 bases. From germline, CDR1 is SGHTA and CDR2 FQGNSA. The CDR3 DNA reads as TGTGCCAGCAGCTTAGAGGGTAGGAATGAAGCTTTCTTT. Protein product: CASSLEGRNEAFF.

V gene TRBV7-2 combines with J gene TRBJ2-3, with no clear D. The CDR3 spans 15 residues. Germline V gene data show CDR1 as SGHTA and CDR2 as FQGNSA. V lost 1 base, J lost 1 base, and 9 bases lay in between. Here the CDR3 reads CASSLVALRTDTQYF. The CDR3 nucleotides are TGTGCCAGCAGCTTAGTAGCACTTCGCACAGATACGCAGTATTTT.

V and J are TRBV11-2 and TRBJ2-5, with a possible D match to TRBD1 (6 bases). The CDR3 covers 14 residues. Trimming stripped 3 bases from V and 3 bases from J, with 11 bases between. The germline V gene encodes CDR1 SGHAT and CDR2 FQNNGV. CDR3 DNA: TGTGCCAGCAGCTTTGAGGGGGTCAAAGAGACCCAGTACTTC. This sequence encodes CASSFEGVKETQYF.

This clonotype was seen at least ten times. The genes are TRBV27 and TRBJ1-5, with 7 nucleotides matching TRBD1. This CDR3 comprises 12 residues. In germline, CDR1 is MNHEY, CDR2 SMNVEV (reference sequence). Unmatched junction bases numbered 1, after V lost 4 bases and J lost 7 bases. For the CDR3, the DNA is TGTGCCAGCAGTTCAGGGGGACAGCCCCAGCATTTT. Its translation: CASSSGGQPQHF.

This clonotype was seen repeatedly, ten times or more. The CDR3 nucleotides are TGTGCCAGCAGCTCGCTTAAGACAGGCTTCGTAACACGGGATGGCTACACCTTC. Residues: CASSSLKTGFVTRDGYTF. J is TRBJ1-2 and V is TRBV5-6; a weak D match, TRBD1 (6 bases). The germline CDR1 and CDR2 sequences are SGHDT and YYEEEE. The CDR3 totals 18 residues. V lost 3 bases, J lost 6 bases, and 27 bases lay in between. Using reference TRBV5-6 and TRBJ1-2 for the parts outside the CDR3, the full variable domain is DAGVTQSPTHLIKTRGQQVTLRCSPKSGHDTVSWYQQALGQGPQFIFQYYEEEERQRGNFPDRFSGHQFPNYSSELNVNALLLGDSALYLCASSSLKTGFVTRDGYTFGSGTRLTVV.

The chain couples TRBV30 to TRBJ1-1; 7 bases match TRBD1. CDR3 length equals 14 residues. The J segment lost 0 bases and the V segment lost 0 bases, leaving 1 base of the junction unmatched. From germline, CDR1 is GTSNPN and CDR2 SVGIG (reference sequence). The CDR3 bases are TGTGCCTGGAGTGTGGGACAGATGAACACTGAAGCTTTCTTT. It encodes CAWSVGQMNTEAFF.

This clonotype qualifies as medium-sized (0.01 to 0.1%). The chain links TRBV30 to TRBJ1-2; D ambiguous. Looked up from germline, CDR1 is GTSNPN and CDR2 is SVGIG (reference sequence). V was trimmed by 4 bases and J by 7 bases, leaving 10 bases between them. The CDR3 consists of 11 residues. CDR3 residues: CAWNEEGGYTF. CDR3 nucleotides: TGTGCCTGGAACGAGGAGGGTGGCTACACCTTC.

By sample fraction, this clonotype is medium-sized. CDR3 sequence (DNA): TGCAGTGCTAGAGATCCCCACGAGCAGTACTTC. This translates into CSARDPHEQYF. The chain combines TRBV20-1 with TRBJ2-7; no clear D. The CDR3 covers 11 residues. The germline V gene encodes CDR1 DFQATT and CDR2 SNEGSKA (reference sequence). The V end lost 0 bases, the J end lost 5 bases, and 5 bases lay between the germline ends.

This clonotype was observed many times. The chain couples TRBV7-9 to TRBJ1-2, with D possibly being TRBD1 (6 bases). Trimming removed 4 bases at V and 1 base at J, with 7 bases between. Germline CDR1 and CDR2: SEHNR and FQNEAQ (reference sequence). This CDR3 spans 13 amino acids. The DNA of the CDR3 is TGTGCCAGCAGCTCACAGGGTAACTATGGCTACACCTTC. Translation: CASSSQGNYGYTF.

The chain couples TRBV5-6 to TRBJ2-4, with 7 positions matching TRBD2. The CDR3 has 16 residues. The V gene's germline CDR1 is SGHDT and CDR2 YYEEEE. Trimming at V came to 0 bases and at J to 1 base, leaving 4 bases not matched to a gene. This CDR3 reads CASSLEAGRAKNIQYF. CDR3 DNA: TGTGCCAGCAGCTTGGAAGCGGGAAGGGCCAAAAACATTCAGTACTTC.